Listed below are T cell receptor beta chains from one sample, sequenced in a study of blood T cell repertoires in COVID-19. Repertoires were generated with immunoSEQ multiplex PCR, while TCRdb's copy carries only in-frame clones and drops some. The sample comprises roughly 250,000 clones, less than 90% of which are singletons, and over 4% rests with the top ten. What was sequenced was peripheral blood. Every receptor here comes from a man between 60 and 75 years old who had recovered from COVID-19. Both conserved end residues are part of each CDR3. Each record gives: CDR3 protein, V gene, J gene.

CASSPFLGTDTQYF,TRBV4-2,TRBJ2-3
CSVEGGATDTQYF,TRBV29-1,TRBJ2-3
CASSPGTSESYEQYF,TRBV7-6,TRBJ2-7
CATLKLGAGSNQPQHF,TRBV27,TRBJ1-5
CASSQDFPVGGPGNTIYF,TRBV4-2,TRBJ1-3
CASHAGSGYGYTF,TRBV7-2,TRBJ1-2
CASSSIISNNEQFF,TRBV7-9,TRBJ2-1
CASSQVTSGGAREQYF,TRBV3-1/TRBV3-2,TRBJ2-7
CASSVEVNTEAFF,TRBV6-4,TRBJ1-1
CASSPTPIPGYGYTF,TRBV6-2/TRBV6-3,TRBJ1-2
CASSPRGETQYF,TRBV3-1/TRBV3-2,TRBJ2-5
CSVEDRQGVLYEQYF,TRBV29-1,TRBJ2-7
CASSETGTGTYEQYF,TRBV6-1,TRBJ2-7
CASSWTGTSVYNEQFF,TRBV5-5,TRBJ2-1
CASRETSGGVDTQYF,TRBV5-4,TRBJ2-3
CASSLDRVGGGEAFF,TRBV6-5,TRBJ1-1
CASSLGGAGATGELFF,TRBV11-3,TRBJ2-2
CASSLAPGQVTGELFF,TRBV7-9,TRBJ2-2
CASSLERGQAPVGTEAFF,TRBV7-9,TRBJ1-1
CASSSGGHLNQPQHF,TRBV7-9,TRBJ1-5
CASSFRTGVGQETQYF,TRBV27,TRBJ2-5
CASSSETQYF,TRBV12-3/TRBV12-4,TRBJ2-5
CASSILLAGKETQYF,TRBV19,TRBJ2-5
CASSLGRALGSPLHF,TRBV7-3,TRBJ1-6
CASSLDMTGGEKLFF,TRBV7-8,TRBJ1-4
CASSNFNQGVNTEAFF,TRBV6-6,TRBJ1-1
CASSVPQAEQYF,TRBV10-2,TRBJ2-7
CASSPGGGWQSNEKLFF,TRBV5-4,TRBJ1-4
CATSRVGTTETQYF,TRBV15,TRBJ2-5
CASSLRQAAGELFF,TRBV9,TRBJ2-2
CASSEVRVGTGGGSPLHF,TRBV2,TRBJ1-6
CASSQADFYNSPLHF,TRBV11-1,TRBJ1-6
CASSYERVVYEQYF,TRBV6-6,TRBJ2-7
CASSATDREDGYTF,TRBV9,TRBJ1-2
CASSPLTVSGNTIYF,TRBV18,TRBJ1-3
CASSPRTSGGVFNTGELFF,TRBV7-3,TRBJ2-2
CASNTANTIYF,TRBV19,TRBJ1-3
CASSLYTGELFF,TRBV9,TRBJ2-2
CAWSVLNTGELFF,TRBV30,TRBJ2-2
CASTRGHLGEQYF,TRBV6-4,TRBJ2-7
CASSFGQGGTDTQYF,TRBV27,TRBJ2-3
CASSQDVETGGVYEQYF,TRBV4-2,TRBJ2-7
CASRESGEQFF,TRBV6-5,TRBJ2-1
CASRAQGVVPTIYF,TRBV2,TRBJ1-3
CASSLKRNEQYF,TRBV3-1/TRBV3-2,TRBJ2-7
CASSLTGFGSPLHF,TRBV13,TRBJ1-6
CASRPTGGNTIYF,TRBV5-1,TRBJ1-3
CASSEGEGHTDTQYF,TRBV6-4,TRBJ2-3
CASSFGQGNYGYTF,TRBV7-2,TRBJ1-2
CSVEPGNTEAFF,TRBV29-1,TRBJ1-1
CASSLISGVQETEYF,TRBV5-1,TRBJ2-5
CASSLRQTNEKLFF,TRBV5-6,TRBJ1-4
CASSSWTGASYGYTF,TRBV6-5,TRBJ1-2
CASTVPGNQPQHF,TRBV19,TRBJ1-5
CASSLGRDEQYF,TRBV5-5,TRBJ2-7
CASSWGAGGRLETQYF,TRBV5-4,TRBJ2-5
CASSYGDSMNTEAFF,TRBV6-5,TRBJ1-1
CASSQVGGREQYF,TRBV5-6,TRBJ2-7
CASSFLEVGGASRYEQYF,TRBV11-2,TRBJ2-7
CASRETLVSEKLFF,TRBV10-2,TRBJ1-4